The clone carrying this T cell receptor beta chain was picked up a small number of times. Its specificity is not known. Combining iRepertoire HTBI primers with Arm-PCR of CDR3 regions, the authors built TCR beta libraries. TCRdb re-called the multiplex PCR reads with MiXCR, one entry per CDR3 protein. The sample shows 200,000 to 250,000 distinct CDR3 sequences, roughly a fifth of them seen only once. This record belongs to a study of regulatory T cells in long-lasting Graves disease. The study, taken as a whole, reports: Not thyroid tissue but only peripheral blood was studied.

The time point denotes: newly diagnosed GD, antithyroid drugs for less than 3 months. PBMC RNA served as the TCR library source. V was pared by 5 bases and J by 5 bases, with 18 bases between. CDR1 is MNHNS, CDR2 SASEGT, per germline. This CDR3 comprises 15 residues. This same sample was also part of a study on T cells in Graves' hyperthyroidism and ophthalmopathy.

The sample in question was peripheral blood mononuclear cells (PBMCs), obtained at new diagnosis, from a patient treated with antithyroid drugs. The chain couples TRBV6-1 to TRBJ1-2; the D is unclear. The TCR comes from a woman in her thirties with Graves disease. This chain's CDR3 is CASSNLGISPYGYTF. The DNA of the CDR3 is TGTGCCAGCAGTAACCTAGGGATTTCCCCTTATGGCTACACCTTC.